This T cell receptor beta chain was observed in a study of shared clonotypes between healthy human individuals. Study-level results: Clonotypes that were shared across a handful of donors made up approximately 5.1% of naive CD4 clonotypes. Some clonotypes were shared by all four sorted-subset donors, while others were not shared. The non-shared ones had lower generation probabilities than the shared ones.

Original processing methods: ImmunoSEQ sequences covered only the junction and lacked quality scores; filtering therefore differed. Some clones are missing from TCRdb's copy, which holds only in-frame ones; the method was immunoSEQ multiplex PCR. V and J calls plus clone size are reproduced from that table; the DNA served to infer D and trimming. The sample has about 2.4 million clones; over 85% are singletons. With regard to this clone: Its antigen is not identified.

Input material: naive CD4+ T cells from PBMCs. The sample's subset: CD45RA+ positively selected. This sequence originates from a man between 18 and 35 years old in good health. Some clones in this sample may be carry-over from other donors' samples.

The CDR3 is CAWSSDVWTGELFF. CDR3 nucleotides: TGTGCCTGGAGTTCGGACGTGTGGACCGGGGAGCTGTTTTTT. This chain joins TRBV30 and TRBJ2-2; D is uncertain. The CDR3 runs 14 residues. V was shortened by 2 bases and J by 5 bases, with 12 bases between the two germline ends. Germline CDR1 is GTSNPN and CDR2 is SVGIG (reference sequence).